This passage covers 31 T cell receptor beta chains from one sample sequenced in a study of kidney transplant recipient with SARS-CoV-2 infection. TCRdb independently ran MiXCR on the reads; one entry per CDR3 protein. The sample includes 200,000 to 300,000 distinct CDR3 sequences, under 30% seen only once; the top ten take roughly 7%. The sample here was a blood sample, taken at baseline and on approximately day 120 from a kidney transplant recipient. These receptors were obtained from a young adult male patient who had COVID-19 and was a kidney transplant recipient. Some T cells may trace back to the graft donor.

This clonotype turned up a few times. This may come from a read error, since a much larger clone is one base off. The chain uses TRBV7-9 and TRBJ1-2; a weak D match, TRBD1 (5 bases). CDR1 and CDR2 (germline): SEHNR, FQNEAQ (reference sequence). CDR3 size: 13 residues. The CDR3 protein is CAGSPQDYYGYTF. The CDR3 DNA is TGTGCCGGCAGCCCACAGGACTACTATGGCTACACCTTC.

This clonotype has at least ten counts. The chain's CDR3 is CASSRGQGRRQPQHF. CDR3 DNA: TGTGCCAGCAGCCGGGGACAGGGGAGGCGTCAGCCCCAGCATTTT. The chain carries TRBV6-2 or TRBV6-3 and TRBJ1-5; 10 bases line up with TRBD1. Trimming cost V 6 bases and J 6 bases; bases outside gene matches: 8. CDR1 MNHEY and CDR2 SVGEGT come from the germline V gene. The CDR3 sequence is 15 residues long.

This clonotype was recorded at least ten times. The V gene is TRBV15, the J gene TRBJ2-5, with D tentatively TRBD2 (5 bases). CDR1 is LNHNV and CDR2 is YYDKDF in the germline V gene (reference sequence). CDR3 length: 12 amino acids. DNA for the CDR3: TGTGCAACTCGGGGTTTAGGTGAGACCCAGTACTTC. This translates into CATRGLGETQYF.

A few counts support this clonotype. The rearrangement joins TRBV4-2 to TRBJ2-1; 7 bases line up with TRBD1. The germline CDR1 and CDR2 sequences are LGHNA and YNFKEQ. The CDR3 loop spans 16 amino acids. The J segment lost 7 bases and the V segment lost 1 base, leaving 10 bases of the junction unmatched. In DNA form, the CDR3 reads TGTGCCAGCAGCCAAGGGGGCCAGGGGGTGGTGAATGAGCAGTTCTTC. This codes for CASSQGGQGVVNEQFF.

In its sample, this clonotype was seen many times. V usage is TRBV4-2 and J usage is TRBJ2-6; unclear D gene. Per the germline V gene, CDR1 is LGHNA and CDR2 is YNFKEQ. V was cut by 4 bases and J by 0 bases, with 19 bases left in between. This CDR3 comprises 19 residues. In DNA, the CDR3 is TGTGCCAGCAGCCTGACTTCACTGGCGGCAAACTCTGGGGCCAACGTCCTGACTTTC. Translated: CASSLTSLAANSGANVLTF.

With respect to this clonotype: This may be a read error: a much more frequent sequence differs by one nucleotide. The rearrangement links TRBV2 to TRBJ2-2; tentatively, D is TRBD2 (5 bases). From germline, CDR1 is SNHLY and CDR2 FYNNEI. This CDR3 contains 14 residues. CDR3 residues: CASSVARFVGELLF. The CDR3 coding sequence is TGTGCCAGCAGTGTGGCCAGGTTCGTCGGGGAGCTGCTTTTT. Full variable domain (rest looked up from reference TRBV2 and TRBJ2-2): EPEVTQTPSHQVTQMGQEVILRCVPISNHLYFYWYRQILGQKVEFLVSFYNNEISEKSEIFDDQFSVERPDGSNFTLKIRSTKLEDSAMYFCASSVARFVGELLFGEGSRLTVL.

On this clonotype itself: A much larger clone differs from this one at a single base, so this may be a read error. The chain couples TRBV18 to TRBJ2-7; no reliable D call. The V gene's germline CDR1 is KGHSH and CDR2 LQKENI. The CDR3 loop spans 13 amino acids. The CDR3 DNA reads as TGTGCCAGCTCCGTGGGCCTCTCCTACGAGCGGTACTTC. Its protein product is CASSVGLSYERYF. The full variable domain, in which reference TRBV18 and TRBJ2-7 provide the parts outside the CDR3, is NAGVMQNPRHLVRRRGQEARLRCSPMKGHSHVYWYRQLPEEGLKFMVYLQKENIIDESGMPKERFSAEFPKEGPSILRIQQVVRGDSAAYFCASSVGLSYERYFGPGTRLTVT.

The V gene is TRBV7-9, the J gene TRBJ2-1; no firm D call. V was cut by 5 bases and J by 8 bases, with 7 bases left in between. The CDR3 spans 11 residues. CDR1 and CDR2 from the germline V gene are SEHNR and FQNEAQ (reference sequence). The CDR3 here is CASSPQDEQFF. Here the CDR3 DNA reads TGTGCCAGCAGCCCCCAGGATGAGCAGTTCTTC.

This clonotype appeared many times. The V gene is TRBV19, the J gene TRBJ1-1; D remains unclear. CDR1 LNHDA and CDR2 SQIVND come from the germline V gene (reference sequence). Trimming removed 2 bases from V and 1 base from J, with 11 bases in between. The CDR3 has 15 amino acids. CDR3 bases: TGTGCCAGTAGTATATACACGAATCCGAACACTGAAGCTTTCTTT. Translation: CASSIYTNPNTEAFF.

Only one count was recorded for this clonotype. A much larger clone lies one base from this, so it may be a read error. CDR3 coding DNA: TGTGCCAGCAGTATACCAAGCTCTGGGGCCAACGTCCTGACTTTC. It translates to CASSIPSSGANVLTF. J is TRBJ2-6 and V is TRBV28, with D unresolved. The CDR3 consists of 15 residues. The germline V gene has CDR1 MDHEN and CDR2 SYDVKM. Trimming left V 5 bases short and J 0 bases short, with 8 bases between.

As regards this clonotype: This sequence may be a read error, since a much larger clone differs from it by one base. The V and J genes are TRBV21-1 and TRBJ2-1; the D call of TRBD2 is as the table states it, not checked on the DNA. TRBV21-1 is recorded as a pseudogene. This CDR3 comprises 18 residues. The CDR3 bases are TGTGCCAGCAACAAAAGCGGGGGGACTAGCGGGAACTACAATGAGCAGTTCTTC. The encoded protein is CASNKSGGTSGNYNEQFF.

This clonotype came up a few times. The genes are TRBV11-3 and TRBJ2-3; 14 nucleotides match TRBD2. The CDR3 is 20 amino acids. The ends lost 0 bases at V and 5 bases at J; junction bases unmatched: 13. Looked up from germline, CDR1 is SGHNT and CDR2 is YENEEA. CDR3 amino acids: CASSLDHWTSGGSAGDTQYF. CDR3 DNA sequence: TGTGCCAGCAGCTTAGATCATTGGACTAGCGGGGGGAGCGCAGGAGATACGCAGTATTTT.

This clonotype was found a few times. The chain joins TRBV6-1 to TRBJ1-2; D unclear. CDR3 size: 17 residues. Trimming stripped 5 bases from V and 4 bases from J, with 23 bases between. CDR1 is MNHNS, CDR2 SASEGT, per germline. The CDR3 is CASSTSCSMRKTYGYTF. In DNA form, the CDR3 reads TGTGCCAGCAGTACAAGTTGCTCTATGCGAAAGACCTATGGCTACACCTTC.

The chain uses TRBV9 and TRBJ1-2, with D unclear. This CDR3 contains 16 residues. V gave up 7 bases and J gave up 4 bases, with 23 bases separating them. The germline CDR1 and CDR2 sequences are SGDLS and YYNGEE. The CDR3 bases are TGTGCCAGCGGTACGGCGTACTCAAGAAAGACCTATGGCTACACCTTC. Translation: CASGTAYSRKTYGYTF.

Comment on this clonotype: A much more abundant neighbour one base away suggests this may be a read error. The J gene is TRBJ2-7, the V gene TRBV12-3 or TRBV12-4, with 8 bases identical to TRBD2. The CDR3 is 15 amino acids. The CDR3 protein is CAGSSHSGADYEQYF. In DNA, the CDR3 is TGTGCCGGCAGTTCGCATAGCGGGGCCGACTACGAGCAGTACTTC.

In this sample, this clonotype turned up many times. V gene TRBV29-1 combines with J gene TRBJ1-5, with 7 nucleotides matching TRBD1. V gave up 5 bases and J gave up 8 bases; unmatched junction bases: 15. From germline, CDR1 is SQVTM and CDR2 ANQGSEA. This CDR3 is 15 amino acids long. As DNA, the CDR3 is TGCAGCGTTTCCGAGTCAGGGGGGCTCGGGGAGCCCCAGCATTTT. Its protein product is CSVSESGGLGEPQHF.

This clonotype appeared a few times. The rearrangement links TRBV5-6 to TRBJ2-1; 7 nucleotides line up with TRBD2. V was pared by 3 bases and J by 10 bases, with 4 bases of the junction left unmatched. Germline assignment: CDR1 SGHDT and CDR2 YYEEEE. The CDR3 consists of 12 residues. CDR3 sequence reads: CASSSGLVEQFF. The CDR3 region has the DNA TGTGCCAGCAGCTCTGGACTAGTGGAGCAGTTCTTC.

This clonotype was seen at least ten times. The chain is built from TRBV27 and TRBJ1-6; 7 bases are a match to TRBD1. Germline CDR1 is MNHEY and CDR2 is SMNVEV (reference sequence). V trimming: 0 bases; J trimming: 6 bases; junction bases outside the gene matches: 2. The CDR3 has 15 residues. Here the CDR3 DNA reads TGTGCCAGCAGTTTATCGACAGGGCCTAATTCACCCCTCCACTTT. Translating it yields CASSLSTGPNSPLHF.

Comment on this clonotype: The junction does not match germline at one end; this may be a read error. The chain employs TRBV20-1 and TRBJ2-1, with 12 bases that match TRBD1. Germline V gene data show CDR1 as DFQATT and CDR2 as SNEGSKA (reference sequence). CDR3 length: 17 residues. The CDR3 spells CSASLIPGQGAGNGQFF. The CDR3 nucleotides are TGCAGTGCTAGCCTGATCCCGGGACAGGGGGCGGGAAATGGGCAGTTCTTC.

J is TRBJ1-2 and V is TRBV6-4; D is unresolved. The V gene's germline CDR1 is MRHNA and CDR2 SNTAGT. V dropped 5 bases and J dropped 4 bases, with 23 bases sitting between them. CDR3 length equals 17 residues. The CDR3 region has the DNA TGTGCCAGCAGTACGAACAGCTCACACGGAAAGACCTATGGCTACACCTTC. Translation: CASSTNSSHGKTYGYTF.

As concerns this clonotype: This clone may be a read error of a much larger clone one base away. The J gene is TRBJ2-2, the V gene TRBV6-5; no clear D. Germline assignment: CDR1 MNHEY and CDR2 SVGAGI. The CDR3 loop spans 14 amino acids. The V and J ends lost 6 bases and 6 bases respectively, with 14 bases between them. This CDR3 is CASRLLIDAGELFF. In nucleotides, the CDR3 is TGTGCCAGCAGATTACTTATTGACGCCGGGGAGCTGTTTTTT.

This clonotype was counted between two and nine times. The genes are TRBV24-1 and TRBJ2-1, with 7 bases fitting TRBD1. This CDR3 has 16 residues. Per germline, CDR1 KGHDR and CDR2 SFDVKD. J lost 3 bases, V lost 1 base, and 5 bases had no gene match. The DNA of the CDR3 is TGTGCCACCAGTGATTTAGGGGGCGACAGCTACAATGAGCAGTTCTTC. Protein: CATSDLGGDSYNEQFF.

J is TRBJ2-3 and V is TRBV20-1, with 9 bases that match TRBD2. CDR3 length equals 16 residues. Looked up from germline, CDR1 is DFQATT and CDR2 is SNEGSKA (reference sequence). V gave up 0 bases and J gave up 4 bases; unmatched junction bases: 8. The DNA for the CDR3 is TGCAGTGCTAGAGATCAGGGGCGGGAGGGACCAGATACGCAGTATTTT. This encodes CSARDQGREGPDTQYF.

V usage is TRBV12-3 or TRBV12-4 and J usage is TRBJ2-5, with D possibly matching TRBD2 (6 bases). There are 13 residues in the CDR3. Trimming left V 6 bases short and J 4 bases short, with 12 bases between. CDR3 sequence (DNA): TGTGCCAGCAGCCCCCCGGAGGGAGAGACCCAGTACTTC. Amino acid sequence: CASSPPEGETQYF.

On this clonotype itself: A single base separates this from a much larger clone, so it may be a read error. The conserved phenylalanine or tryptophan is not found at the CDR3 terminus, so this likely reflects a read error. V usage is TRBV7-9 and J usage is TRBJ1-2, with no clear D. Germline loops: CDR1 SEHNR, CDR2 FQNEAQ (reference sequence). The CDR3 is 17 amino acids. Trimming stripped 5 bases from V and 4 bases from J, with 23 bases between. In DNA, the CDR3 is TGTGCCAGCAGCCGGATGGCATACCATGGAAAGACCTATGGCTACACCCTC. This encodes CASSRMAYHGKTYGYTL.

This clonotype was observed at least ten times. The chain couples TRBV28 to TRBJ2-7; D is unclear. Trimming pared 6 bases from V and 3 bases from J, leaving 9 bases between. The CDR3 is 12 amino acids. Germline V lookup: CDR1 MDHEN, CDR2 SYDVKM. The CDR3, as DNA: TGTGCCAGCAGCCTTAGCAGCTACGAGCAGTACTTC. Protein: CASSLSSYEQYF.

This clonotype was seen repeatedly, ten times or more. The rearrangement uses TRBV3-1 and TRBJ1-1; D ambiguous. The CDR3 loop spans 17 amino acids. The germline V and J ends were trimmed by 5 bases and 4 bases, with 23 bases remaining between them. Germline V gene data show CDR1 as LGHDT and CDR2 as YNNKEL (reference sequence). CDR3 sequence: CASSASSPISIRTEAFF. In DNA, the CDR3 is TGTGCCAGCAGCGCGTCTAGTCCCATTTCAATTCGCACTGAAGCTTTCTTT.

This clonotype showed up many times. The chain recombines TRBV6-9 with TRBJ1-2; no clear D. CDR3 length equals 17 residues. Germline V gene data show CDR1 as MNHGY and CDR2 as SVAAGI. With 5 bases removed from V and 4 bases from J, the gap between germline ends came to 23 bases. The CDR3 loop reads CASSPYGPYGKTYGYTF. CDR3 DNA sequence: TGTGCCAGCAGTCCATACGGGCCTTACGGAAAGACCTATGGCTACACCTTC.

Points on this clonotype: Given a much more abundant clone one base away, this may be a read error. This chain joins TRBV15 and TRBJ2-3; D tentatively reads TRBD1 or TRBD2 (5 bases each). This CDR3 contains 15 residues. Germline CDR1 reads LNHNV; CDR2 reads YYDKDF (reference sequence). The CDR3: CATSRPTVGADAQYF. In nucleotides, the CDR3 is TGTGCCACCAGCAGACCCACTGTCGGGGCAGATGCGCAGTATTTT.

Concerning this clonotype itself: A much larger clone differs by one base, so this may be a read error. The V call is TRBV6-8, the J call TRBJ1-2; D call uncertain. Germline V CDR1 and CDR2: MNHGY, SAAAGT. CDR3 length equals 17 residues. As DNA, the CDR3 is TGTACCAGCAGTCTAAAGAGACGCTCTAGAAAGACCTATGGCTACACCTTC. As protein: CTSSLKRRSRKTYGYTF.

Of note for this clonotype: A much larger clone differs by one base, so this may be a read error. CDR3 nucleotides: TGTGCCGGCAGCCAAGTAGGGACAGGGGATGAGCGTGAGCAGTTCTTC. It specifies CAGSQVGTGDEREQFF. The chain combines TRBV4-2 with TRBJ2-1, with TRBD1 identical over 10 bases. Germline-derived CDR1 and CDR2 are LGHNA and YNFKEQ. The CDR3 consists of 16 residues.